Below are 23 T cell receptor beta chains sequenced from a single sample in a study of blood T cell repertoires in COVID-19 (TCRdb year 2020). Receptor libraries were prepared by the immunoSEQ multiplex PCR assay. Here the immuneACCESS table is served through TCRdb, limited to in-frame sequences with V and J called. Missing clones are a known gap in these copies; in checked studies unresolved V genes cover under half, and the rest lacks a known reason. The sample table holds about 26,000 clones, of which 90% were seen once. Together, the top ten hold about 11% of the sample. Sequencing was carried out using peripheral blood. These receptors all come from a man aged 70-80 years with acute or convalescent COVID-19.

This chain connects TRBV5-1 to TRBJ2-5; a weak D match, TRBD1 (5 bases). CDR1 and CDR2 (germline): SGHRS, YFSETQ. This CDR3 region has 14 residues. With 4 bases removed from V and 2 bases from J, the gap between germline ends came to 12 bases. Here the CDR3 DNA reads TGCGCCAGCAGCAAAGAAGACAGTCAAGAGACCCAGTACTTC. Translated: CASSKEDSQETQYF.

This sequence joins TRBV23-1 and TRBJ1-3, with 9 nucleotides matching TRBD1. TRBV23-1 is reported as an ORF; its role is uncertain. V shed 4 bases and J 0 bases; nucleotides not matched to a gene: 25. The CDR3 extends over 23 amino acids. The CDR3 loop is CASSRRIFDFSGTGTCSGNTIYF. CDR3 bases: TGCGCCAGCAGTCGAAGGATATTCGACTTTTCAGGGACAGGGACCTGCTCTGGAAACACCATATATTTT.

J is TRBJ2-5 and V is TRBV28; D is perhaps TRBD2 (6 bases). Trimming left V 4 bases short and J 3 bases short, with 15 bases between. This CDR3 is 15 amino acids long. CDR1 is MDHEN and CDR2 is SYDVKM in the germline V gene. CDR3 DNA: TGTGCCAGCAGTTCCCGCCGGGACTCTAAAGAGACCCAGTACTTC. Translation: CASSSRRDSKETQYF.

J is TRBJ2-7 and V is TRBV11-3; 12 bases line up with TRBD2. Germline lookup yields CDR1 SGHNT and CDR2 YENEEA. J lost 6 bases, V lost 5 bases, and 8 bases had no gene match. This CDR3 has 15 amino acids. The chain's CDR3 is CASSPSSGRAREQYF. The CDR3 DNA reads TGTGCCAGCAGCCCGTCTAGCGGGAGGGCCCGCGAGCAGTACTTC.

This clone was counted only a few times. The chain employs TRBV11-2 and TRBJ2-5, with TRBD1 identical over 11 bases. Trimming at V came to 1 base and at J to 1 base, leaving 5 bases not matched to a gene. Looked up from germline, CDR1 is SGHAT and CDR2 is FQNNGV. This CDR3 spans 17 amino acids. The CDR3 loop reads CASSLGGTGGVQETQYF. The DNA for the CDR3 is TGTGCCAGCAGCTTAGGGGGGACAGGGGGAGTCCAAGAGACCCAGTACTTC.

The gene calls are TRBV6-5 and TRBJ1-1; the D gene is possibly TRBD1 (5 bases). The germline V and J ends were trimmed by 5 bases and 5 bases, with 9 bases remaining between them. The CDR3 loop spans 12 amino acids. The germline V gene has CDR1 MNHEY and CDR2 SVGAGI. The CDR3 spells CASSQGSTEAFF. The CDR3 DNA is TGTGCCAGCAGTCAGGGTAGTACTGAAGCTTTCTTT.

CDR3 nucleotide sequence: TGTGCCAGCAGCTCGGACAGCGCTAACTATGGCTACACCTTC. It translates to CASSSDSANYGYTF. The rearrangement links TRBV11-2 to TRBJ1-2, with TRBD1 as a possible D gene (6 bases). CDR3 size: 14 residues. The V gene lost 4 bases and the J gene lost 0 bases, with 9 bases spanning the gap. CDR1 and CDR2 (germline): SGHAT, FQNNGV.

This clone came up once. This chain uses TRBV9 with TRBJ2-2; 13 bases are a match to TRBD2. This CDR3 region has 17 residues. The trim removed 4 bases at V and 5 bases at J, leaving 8 bases unmatched. CDR1 and CDR2 from the germline V gene are SGDLS and YYNGEE. For the CDR3, the DNA is TGTGCCAGCAGCCCGCGACTAGCGGGAGGCAGGACCGGGGAGCTGTTTTTT. This gives the protein CASSPRLAGGRTGELFF. Supplemented by reference TRBV9 and TRBJ2-2, the full variable domain reads DSGVTQTPKHLITATGQRVTLRCSPRSGDLSVYWYQQSLDQGLQFLIQYYNGEERAKGNILERFSAQQFPDLHSELNLSSLELGDSALYFCASSPRLAGGRTGELFFGEGSRLTVL.

The chain recombines TRBV7-3 with TRBJ1-2; no definite D call. This CDR3 comprises 13 residues. CDR1 and CDR2 from the germline V gene are SGHTA and FQGTGA. Trimming took 4 bases from V and 8 from J, leaving 14 bases between them. The CDR3 DNA reads TGTGCCAGCAGCTCGGGTCCGGGGTACGGCTACACCTTC. Encoded protein: CASSSGPGYGYTF.

The chain carries TRBV29-1 and TRBJ1-1; 8 bases line up with TRBD1. Germline trimming cut 3 bases from V and 5 bases from J; bases unmatched to any gene: 5. Germline values: CDR1 SQVTM, CDR2 ANQGSEA. The CDR3 has 13 residues. The CDR3 nucleotides read TGCAGCGTTGACAGGGGGCGTAGAACTGAAGCTTTCTTT. This gives the protein CSVDRGRRTEAFF.

The V gene is TRBV24-1, the J gene TRBJ2-7; 7 nucleotides line up with TRBD2. J was trimmed by 7 bases and V by 5 bases; bases with no gene match: 16. Germline V gene lookup returns CDR1 KGHDR and CDR2 SFDVKD. This CDR3 is built from 16 residues. The CDR3 is CATSGGSGPVLGEQYF. In nucleotides, the CDR3 is TGTGCCACCAGTGGCGGTAGCGGGCCCGTTTTGGGAGAGCAGTACTTC.

The CDR3 DNA sequence: TGCGCCAGCAGCTTGGACCCAGCGACTAATGAAAAACTGTTTTTT. It yields the protein CASSLDPATNEKLFF. The chain links TRBV5-1 to TRBJ1-4; unclear D gene. The CDR3 is made up of 15 amino acids. Trimming took off 0 bases at V and 2 bases at J, with 8 bases between the two ends. Looked up from germline, CDR1 is SGHRS and CDR2 is YFSETQ.

The rearrangement links TRBV4-3 to TRBJ1-5, with D maybe TRBD1 (5 bases). Per germline, CDR1 LGHNA and CDR2 YSLEER. Trimming pared 0 bases from V and 4 bases from J, leaving 10 bases between. The CDR3 is 15 amino acids. The CDR3 here is CASSQEAGKNQPQHF. In nucleotides, the CDR3 is TGCGCCAGCAGCCAAGAGGCAGGGAAGAATCAGCCCCAGCATTTT.

The V and J genes are TRBV5-4 and TRBJ2-1; perhaps TRBD2 as D (6 bases). The length of the CDR3 is 13 residues. Trimming cost V 4 bases and J 10 bases, with 15 bases left between them. Germline lookup yields CDR1 SGHNT and CDR2 YYREEE (reference sequence). CDR3 DNA sequence: TGTGCCAGCAGCCTACCGGACTACCGCGAGCAGTTCTTC. The encoded protein is CASSLPDYREQFF.

V is TRBV5-5 and J is TRBJ2-1; 7 positions agree with TRBD2. The CDR3 contains 14 residues. The V and J ends lost 4 bases and 9 bases, in that order; junction bases with no gene match: 10. CDR1 SGHKS and CDR2 YYEKEE come from the germline V gene (reference sequence). CDR3 amino acids: CASSPLGGEVEQFF. The CDR3 coding sequence is TGTGCCAGCAGCCCGCTGGGGGGGGAGGTTGAGCAGTTCTTC.

The chain couples TRBV9 to TRBJ2-1; 10 nucleotides match TRBD2. V was clipped by 2 bases and J by 9 bases; unmatched bases: 5. Germline V gives CDR1 SGDLS, CDR2 YYNGEE. This CDR3 has 14 residues. The CDR3 protein is CASSVSGLAIEQFF. Written as DNA, the CDR3 is TGTGCCAGCAGCGTGTCGGGACTAGCGATTGAGCAGTTCTTC.

The rearrangement joins TRBV3-1 (or the pseudogene TRBV3-2) to TRBJ2-3, with 9 bases fitting TRBD2. Per the germline V gene, CDR1 is LGHDT and CDR2 is YNNKEL (reference sequence). V lost 0 bases to trimming and J lost 4 bases; unmatched junction nucleotides: 8. There are 17 residues in the CDR3. The chain's CDR3 is CASSQDRGAGGADTQYF. CDR3 coding DNA: TGTGCCAGCAGCCAAGATAGGGGAGCGGGAGGTGCAGATACGCAGTATTTT.

This chain uses TRBV7-2 with TRBJ1-3; D is uncertain. Trimming took 1 base from V and 2 from J, leaving 12 bases between them. The germline gives CDR1 SGHTA, CDR2 FQGNSA. This CDR3 spans 16 amino acids. The CDR3 loop is CASSLGPGTTGNTIYF. CDR3 bases: TGTGCCAGCAGCTTAGGGCCGGGAACAACTGGAAACACCATATATTTT.

As for this clone: A junction end diverges from the germline sequence, so it may reflect a read error. Other nucleotide sequences in the sample specify the same CDR3. The chain links TRBV9 to TRBJ2-5, with D tentatively TRBD2 (7 bases). CDR1 SGDLS and CDR2 YYNGEE come from the germline V gene. The CDR3 consists of 15 residues. CDR3 residues: CPPSGGGGPQETQYF. CDR3 sequence (DNA): TGCCCCCCCAGCGGAGGGGGGGGGCCCCAAGAGACCCAGTACTTC.

V gene TRBV7-9 combines with J gene TRBJ2-7; 9 bases align to TRBD1. The CDR3 sequence is 14 residues long. J was trimmed by 0 bases and V by 4 bases; bases with no gene match: 1. Per the germline V gene, CDR1 is SEHNR and CDR2 is FQNEAQ (reference sequence). The chain's CDR3 is CASSSGQGSYEQYF. As DNA, the CDR3 is TGTGCCAGCAGCTCGGGACAGGGCTCCTACGAGCAGTACTTC.

V usage is TRBV2 and J usage is TRBJ2-2; 8 nucleotides agree with TRBD2. This CDR3 spans 17 amino acids. J lost 1 base, V lost 5 bases, and 9 bases had no gene match. The germline CDR1 and CDR2 sequences are SNHLY and FYNNEI. The CDR3: CASSNVAGGENTGELFF. CDR3 bases: TGTGCCAGCAGTAACGTTGCGGGAGGAGAGAACACCGGGGAGCTGTTTTTT. Full variable domain (rest looked up from reference TRBV2 and TRBJ2-2): EPEVTQTPSHQVTQMGQEVILRCVPISNHLYFYWYRQILGQKVEFLVSFYNNEISEKSEIFDDQFSVERPDGSNFTLKIRSTKLEDSAMYFCASSNVAGGENTGELFFGEGSRLTVL.

The V gene is TRBV7-9, the J gene TRBJ1-5, with D possibly TRBD1 on 5 matching bases. The length of the CDR3 is 15 residues. Germline V CDR1 and CDR2: SEHNR, FQNEAQ (reference sequence). Trimming took off 2 bases at V and 8 bases at J, with 16 bases between the two ends. The chain's CDR3 is CASSLYGGSREPQHF. CDR3 nucleotide sequence: TGTGCCAGCAGCTTATATGGGGGGTCTAGGGAGCCCCAGCATTTT.

This chain joins TRBV4-1 and TRBJ2-2; 16 bases align to TRBD2. Unmatched junction bases numbered 4, after V lost 7 bases and J lost 5 bases. Germline values: CDR1 MGHRA, CDR2 YSYEKL. The CDR3 runs to 16 residues. In DNA, the CDR3 is TGCGCCAGCACCGGGACTAGCGGGAGGGAGACCGGGGAGCTGTTTTTT. Protein product: CASTGTSGRETGELFF.